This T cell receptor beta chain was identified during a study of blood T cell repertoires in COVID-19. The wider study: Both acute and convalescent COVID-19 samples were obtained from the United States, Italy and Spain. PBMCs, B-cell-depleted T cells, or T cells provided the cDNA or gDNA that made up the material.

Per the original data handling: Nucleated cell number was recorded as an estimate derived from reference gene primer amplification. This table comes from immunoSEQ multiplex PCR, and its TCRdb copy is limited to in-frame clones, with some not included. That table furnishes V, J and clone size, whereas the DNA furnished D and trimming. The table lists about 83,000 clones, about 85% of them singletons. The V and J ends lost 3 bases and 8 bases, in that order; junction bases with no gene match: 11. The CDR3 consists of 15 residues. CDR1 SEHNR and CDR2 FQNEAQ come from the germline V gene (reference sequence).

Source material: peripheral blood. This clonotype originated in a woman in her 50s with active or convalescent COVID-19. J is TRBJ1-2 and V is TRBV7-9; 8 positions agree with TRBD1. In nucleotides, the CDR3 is TGTGCCAGCAGCTTGGACCTGACAGGGGCGGAGGGCTACACCTTC. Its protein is CASSLDLTGAEGYTF.